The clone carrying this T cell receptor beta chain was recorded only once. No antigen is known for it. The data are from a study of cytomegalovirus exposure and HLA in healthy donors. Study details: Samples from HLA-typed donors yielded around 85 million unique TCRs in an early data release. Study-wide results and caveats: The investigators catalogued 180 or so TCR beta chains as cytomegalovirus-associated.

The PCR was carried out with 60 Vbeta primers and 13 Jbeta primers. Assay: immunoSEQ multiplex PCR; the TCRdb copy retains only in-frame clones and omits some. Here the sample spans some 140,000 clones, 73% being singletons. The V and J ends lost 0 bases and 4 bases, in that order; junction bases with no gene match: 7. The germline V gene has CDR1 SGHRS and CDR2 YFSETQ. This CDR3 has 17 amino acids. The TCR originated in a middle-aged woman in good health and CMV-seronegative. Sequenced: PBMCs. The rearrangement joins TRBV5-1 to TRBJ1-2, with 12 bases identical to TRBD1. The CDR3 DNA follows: TGCGCCAGCAGCTTGGCCACCGGGACAGGGGGCGCCTATGGCTACACCTTC. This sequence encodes CASSLATGTGGAYGYTF.